What follows are 18 T cell receptor beta chains derived from one specimen sequenced in a study of fetal regulatory T cell absence and autoimmunity. Clones were sequenced by immunoSEQ multiplex PCR, and TCRdb holds only the in-frame ones, with some missing. The sample lists approximately 46,000 clones; about 80% were seen once. Sequencing was carried out using cord blood. The receptors here all came from a newborn boy with IPEX syndrome.

This CDR3 is CARRGPYEEYGYTF. The CDR3 DNA follows: TGTGCTCGGAGGGGGCCATATGAGGAATATGGCTACACCTTC. The V call is TRBV30, the J call TRBJ1-2; 7 bases line up with TRBD1. Looked up from germline, CDR1 is GTSNPN and CDR2 is SVGIG (reference sequence). The CDR3 covers 14 residues. The variable domain in full, completed from reference TRBV30 and TRBJ1-2, reads SQTIHQWPATLVQPVGSPLSLECTVEGTSNPNLYWYRQAAGRGLQLLFYSVGIGQISSEVPQNLSASRPQDRQFILSSKKLLLSDSGFYLCARRGPYEEYGYTFGSGTRLTVV.

Comments on this clone: At one end the junction does not follow the germline gene, possibly because of a read error. The chain is built from TRBV5-3 and TRBJ2-5; D tentatively fits TRBD1 or TRBD2 (5 bases each). TRBV5-3 carries the ORF label, with uncertain function. CDR3 length: 13 residues. The CDR3 sequence: CASSLGTQETQYF. As DNA, the CDR3 is TGTGCCAGCAGCTTGGGGACCCAAGAGACCCAGTACTTC.

This chain joins TRBV7-9 and TRBJ1-4; D gene uncertain. There are 15 residues in the CDR3. Per the germline V gene, CDR1 is SEHNR and CDR2 is FQNEAQ (reference sequence). V was pared by 7 bases and J by 4 bases, with 16 bases between. The CDR3 region has the DNA TGTGCCAGCATGGCGGTAGTGAATGGTAATGAAAAACTGTTTTTT. It yields the protein CASMAVVNGNEKLFF.

This chain joins TRBV7-8 and TRBJ2-3; 13 bases are shared with TRBD2. This CDR3 region has 16 residues. CDR1 is SGHVS, CDR2 FQNEAQ, per germline. Germline trimming cut 5 bases from V and 4 bases from J; bases unmatched to any gene: 6. CDR3 sequence: CASSKRTSGSSDTQYF. In DNA, the CDR3 is TGTGCCAGCAGCAAACGGACTAGCGGGAGTTCAGATACGCAGTATTTT.

The CDR3 DNA reads as TGTGCCAGTAGTATGCGGGTGGGCACTGAAGCTTTCTTT. It encodes CASSMRVGTEAFF. The gene calls are TRBV19 and TRBJ1-1; D unclear. In germline, CDR1 is LNHDA, CDR2 SQIVND (reference sequence). V was trimmed by 3 bases and J by 4 bases, leaving 9 bases between them. The length of the CDR3 is 13 residues.

The V and J genes are TRBV19 and TRBJ2-3, with 7 bases that match TRBD2. Unmatched junction bases numbered 3, after V lost 6 bases and J lost 0 bases. Germline V gene data show CDR1 as LNHDA and CDR2 as SQIVND (reference sequence). This CDR3 is built from 14 residues. CDR3 region: CASRWDYSTDTQYF. The CDR3 region has the DNA TGTGCCAGTAGATGGGACTACAGCACAGATACGCAGTATTTT.

The chain combines TRBV11-2 with TRBJ2-3; 10 bases map to TRBD2. The CDR3 consists of 16 residues. V gave up 4 bases and J gave up 3 bases; unmatched junction bases: 7. The germline V gene has CDR1 SGHAT and CDR2 FQNNGV. CDR3 protein: CASSSRTSGSTDTQYF. DNA of the CDR3: TGTGCCAGCAGCTCGCGGACTAGCGGTAGTACAGATACGCAGTATTTT.

The chain couples TRBV10-2 to TRBJ1-3; the D gene is possibly TRBD1 (6 bases). V dropped 7 bases and J dropped 3 bases, with 16 bases sitting between them. There are 15 residues in the CDR3. The germline CDR1 and CDR2 sequences are WSHSY and SAAADI. The CDR3 spells CASNDVRGVGNTIYF. The CDR3 region has the DNA TGCGCCAGCAATGATGTCAGGGGAGTTGGAAACACCATATATTTT.

The chain recombines TRBV6-1 with TRBJ2-5; TRBD2 agrees at 14 bases. In germline, CDR1 is MNHNS, CDR2 SASEGT. The CDR3 is made up of 16 amino acids. Trimming at V came to 4 bases and at J to 2 bases, leaving 3 bases not matched to a gene. The CDR3 coding sequence is TGTGCCAGCAGTGTAGGACTAGCGGGGGGACAAGAGACCCAGTACTTC. Its translation: CASSVGLAGGQETQYF.

The chain is built from TRBV15 and TRBJ2-7, with D perhaps matching TRBD1 (5 bases). Trimming stripped 4 bases from V and 1 base from J, with 11 bases between. Germline-derived CDR1 and CDR2 are LNHNV and YYDKDF (reference sequence). The CDR3 is 14 residues long. The CDR3 bases are TGTGCCACCAGCAAGACGACAGTGTCCTACGAGCAGTACTTC. Translated, it gives CATSKTTVSYEQYF.

This clone was detected once. J is TRBJ1-1 and V is TRBV10-3, with a weak D call TRBD1 (6 bases). CDR1 and CDR2 (germline): ENHRY, SYGVKD. Trimming cost V 0 bases and J 0 bases, with 8 bases left between them. The CDR3 has 15 amino acids. The CDR3 DNA reads as TGTGCCATCAGTGAGTCGGGGGGCCTGAACACTGAAGCTTTCTTT. It encodes CAISESGGLNTEAFF.

This rearrangement joins TRBV5-1 to TRBJ1-2; the D gene is possibly TRBD1 (6 bases). The CDR3 runs 14 residues. V lost 3 bases and J 1 base, leaving 10 bases between the germline ends. Germline lookup yields CDR1 SGHRS and CDR2 YFSETQ. The DNA for the CDR3 is TGCGCCAGCAGCTCCGGACAGAATAACTATGGCTACACCTTC. It is translated as CASSSGQNNYGYTF.

The chain couples TRBV6-5 to TRBJ2-7, with 11 bases fitting TRBD2. This CDR3 is built from 15 residues. V lost 5 bases and J lost 2; bases outside the gene matches: 5. Germline loops: CDR1 MNHEY, CDR2 SVGAGI. The CDR3 reads CASSPGLAEAYEQYF. CDR3 bases: TGTGCCAGCAGTCCGGGACTAGCGGAGGCCTACGAGCAGTACTTC.

This chain links TRBV7-2 with TRBJ2-3; 10 bases align to TRBD2. The V gene's germline CDR1 is SGHTA and CDR2 FQGNSA. The CDR3 has 16 amino acids. V dropped 1 base and J dropped 3; count of bases not matched to a gene: 4. The CDR3 nucleotides read TGTGCCAGCAGCTTAGTACTAGCGGGGCCGACAGATACGCAGTATTTT. This encodes CASSLVLAGPTDTQYF.

J is TRBJ1-1 and V is TRBV15; no definite D call. Trimming pared 6 bases from V and 0 bases from J, leaving 11 bases between. The CDR3 contains 14 residues. Germline V gene lookup returns CDR1 LNHNV and CDR2 YYDKDF (reference sequence). The CDR3 region has the DNA TGTGCCACCAGGGCGGGCCTCATGAACACTGAAGCTTTCTTT. Protein product: CATRAGLMNTEAFF.

The V gene is TRBV27, the J gene TRBJ2-2; 7 positions agree with TRBD1. Trimming removed 5 bases from V and 1 base from J; junction bases left unmatched: 7. From germline, CDR1 is MNHEY and CDR2 SMNVEV (reference sequence). This CDR3 has 16 amino acids. The CDR3 nucleotides read TGTGCCAGCAGTGAAGGACGGACAGGGAACACCGGGGAGCTGTTTTTT. It yields the protein CASSEGRTGNTGELFF.

On this clone: A read error may produce the germline difference seen at one junction end. The chain carries TRBV20-1 and TRBJ2-7; D gene uncertain. Germline V gene data show CDR1 as DFQATT and CDR2 as SNEGSKA (reference sequence). There are 11 residues in the CDR3. CDR3 coding DNA: TGCAGTGCTAGAGATCCAATGGGCCTGAACTTC. Encoded protein: CSARDPMGLNF.

V and J are TRBV30 and TRBJ1-1, with D hard to call. Trimming stripped 5 bases from V and 7 bases from J, with 11 bases between. CDR3 size: 11 residues. Germline CDR1 GTSNPN, CDR2 SVGIG (reference sequence). The CDR3 DNA reads TGTGCCTGGGGTAGGACTAGTGAAGCTTTCTTT. This sequence encodes CAWGRTSEAFF.